The 15 T cell receptor beta chains given below trace back to one sample, sequenced in a study of OX40 agonist ivuxolimab in advanced cancers. Only in-frame clones appear in the TCRdb table, and some are missing; sequencing was by immunoSEQ multiplex PCR. This repertoire shows over 15,000 clones, about 82% found once; its top ten account for 26%. Sequencing was performed on CD4+ or CD8+ T cells sorted from blood, taken in a trial of the OX40 agonist ivuxolimab. The receptor source for this set is an adult with an advanced solid tumor such as melanoma, head and neck, liver or kidney cancer.

The J gene is TRBJ2-7, the V gene TRBV4-1; possibly TRBD2 for D (5 bases). The length of the CDR3 is 13 residues. The germline V and J ends were trimmed by 4 bases and 0 bases, with 7 bases remaining between them. Germline lookup yields CDR1 MGHRA and CDR2 YSYEKL. The CDR3 loop reads CASSPTISYEQYF. CDR3 DNA sequence: TGCGCCAGCAGCCCGACTATCTCCTACGAGCAGTACTTC.

The chain uses TRBV7-2 and TRBJ1-5; no definite D call. The CDR3 runs to 15 residues. V lost 2 bases, J lost 0 bases, and 8 bases lay in between. Germline assignment: CDR1 SGHTA and CDR2 FQGNSA. CDR3 sequence reads: CASSLIGLSNQPQHF. Written as DNA, the CDR3 is TGTGCCAGCAGCTTAATCGGGCTTAGCAATCAGCCCCAGCATTTT.

The chain has TRBV5-1 and TRBJ2-5; D possibly uses TRBD1 or TRBD2 (5 bases each). This CDR3 is built from 14 residues. V lost 10 bases, J lost 5 bases, and 21 bases lay in between. Germline V gene lookup returns CDR1 SGHRS and CDR2 YFSETQ. The CDR3 nucleotides are TGCGCCTGCACGCCAGAGGGGTTTAGGGAGACCCAGTACTTC. It codes for CACTPEGFRETQYF.

This chain uses TRBV7-2 with TRBJ2-3; no definite D call. The germline V gene has CDR1 SGHTA and CDR2 FQGNSA. The CDR3 length is 17 residues. Trimming cost V 0 bases and J 4 bases, with 17 bases left between them. CDR3 sequence (DNA): TGTGCCAGCAGCTTAGCCCCCGCGGTTGGATGGGCAGATACGCAGTATTTT. This encodes CASSLAPAVGWADTQYF.

V gene TRBV6-5 combines with J gene TRBJ2-1; a possible D gene is TRBD2 (5 bases). Germline values: CDR1 MNHEY, CDR2 SVGAGI. The V and J ends lost 3 bases and 1 base respectively, with 10 bases between them. The CDR3 is made up of 15 amino acids. Here the CDR3 DNA reads TGTGCCAGCAGTTATAATACTAGGTCCTACAATGAGCAGTTCTTC. The encoded protein is CASSYNTRSYNEQFF.

The chain employs TRBV5-6 and TRBJ1-2; D is unclear. V lost 0 bases to trimming and J lost 6 bases, with 18 bases between them. The CDR3 is 16 amino acids. Germline V gene data show CDR1 as SGHDT and CDR2 as YYEEEE. The CDR3 nucleotides are TGTGCCAGCAGCTTGGGAGCTATGTCGGGCAGGAATGGCTACACCTTC. It specifies CASSLGAMSGRNGYTF. Combining the CDR3 with reference TRBV5-6 and TRBJ1-2 gives the whole variable domain DAGVTQSPTHLIKTRGQQVTLRCSPKSGHDTVSWYQQALGQGPQFIFQYYEEEERQRGNFPDRFSGHQFPNYSSELNVNALLLGDSALYLCASSLGAMSGRNGYTFGSGTRLTVV.

There are a few counts of this clone. The genes are TRBV6-4 and TRBJ2-1, with D tentatively TRBD1 (5 bases). Germline V gene sequence: CDR1 MRHNA, CDR2 SNTAGT. V was pared by 4 bases and J by 4 bases, with 8 bases between. The CDR3 has 13 residues. CDR3 in DNA: TGTGCCAGCAGTGGAACAGGTTACAATGAGCAGTTCTTC. This gives the protein CASSGTGYNEQFF.

The J gene is TRBJ2-2, the V gene TRBV5-1; 9 nucleotides line up with TRBD2. The germline V gene has CDR1 SGHRS and CDR2 YFSETQ. The CDR3 spans 18 residues. V dropped 4 bases and J dropped 4; count of bases not matched to a gene: 14. DNA for the CDR3: TGCGCCAGCAGCAGTCGTTTAGCGGGAGAGACGGGCACCGGGGAGCTGTTTTTT. This codes for CASSSRLAGETGTGELFF.

The chain joins TRBV5-5 to TRBJ2-3; D not resolved. The CDR3 spans 14 residues. The germline V and J ends were trimmed by 6 bases and 0 bases, with 11 bases remaining between them. CDR1 and CDR2 from the germline V gene are SGHKS and YYEKEE (reference sequence). The CDR3, as DNA: TGTGCCAGCACCTTAATCCCGAGCACAGATACGCAGTATTTT. It encodes CASTLIPSTDTQYF.

This chain uses TRBV5-4 with TRBJ2-7, with TRBD2 as a possible D gene (5 bases). The CDR3 length is 15 residues. Trimming left V 3 bases short and J 4 bases short, with 17 bases between. The germline CDR1 and CDR2 sequences are SGHNT and YYREEE (reference sequence). CDR3 nucleotides: TGTGCCAGCAGCTCCAACAATGCCCCGGGGTACGAGCAGTACTTC. Encoded protein: CASSSNNAPGYEQYF.

The V gene is TRBV27, the J gene TRBJ2-2; D gene uncertain. The germline CDR1 and CDR2 sequences are MNHEY and SMNVEV (reference sequence). This CDR3 comprises 13 residues. V was trimmed by 5 bases and J by 0 bases, leaving 4 bases between them. As DNA, the CDR3 is TGTGCCAGCAGTGGAACGAACACCGGGGAGCTGTTTTTT. This codes for CASSGTNTGELFF.

The V gene is TRBV13, the J gene TRBJ2-3; D is uncertain. The CDR3 runs 12 residues. Trimming removed 5 bases from V and 4 bases from J, with 7 bases in between. Per the germline V gene, CDR1 is PRHDT and CDR2 is FYEKMQ (reference sequence). CDR3 sequence reads: CASSPGADTQYF. The CDR3 DNA follows: TGTGCCAGCAGCCCTGGCGCAGATACGCAGTATTTT.

This chain uses TRBV28 with TRBJ2-1; tentatively, D is TRBD2 (6 bases). The CDR3 contains 14 residues. From germline, CDR1 is MDHEN and CDR2 SYDVKM. V was shortened by 7 bases and J by 6 bases, with 16 bases between the two germline ends. CDR3 DNA: TGTGCCAGCAAGGGTGGGGGGAGGACCAATGAGCAGTTCTTC. Protein: CASKGGGRTNEQFF.

This sequence joins TRBV11-2 and TRBJ1-5; D ambiguous. V lost 0 bases and J lost 2, with 8 bases in between. Germline CDR1 and CDR2: SGHAT and FQNNGV. CDR3 length: 15 amino acids. The CDR3 here is CASSLDDGGNQPQHF. The DNA for the CDR3 is TGTGCCAGCAGCTTAGATGATGGAGGCAATCAGCCCCAGCATTTT.

The V call is TRBV28, the J call TRBJ1-5; 10 nucleotides agree with TRBD1. The V gene's germline CDR1 is MDHEN and CDR2 SYDVKM. This CDR3 is built from 14 residues. J was trimmed by 5 bases and V by 3 bases; bases with no gene match: 1. DNA of the CDR3: TGTGCCAGCAGTTTGGGACAGGGGTATCAGCCCCAGCATTTT. This sequence encodes CASSLGQGYQPQHF.